What follows are 18 T cell receptor beta chains derived from one specimen sequenced in a study of shared clonotypes between healthy human individuals. The protocol was immunoSEQ multiplex PCR, while the TCRdb copy is restricted to in-frame clones and leaves out a portion. The sample lists over a million clones; 96% were seen once. Sequencing was carried out using naive CD4+ T cells sorted from blood. Subset indicated: CD45RA+ positively selected. The receptors here all came from a man between 25 and 39 years old in good health.

The CDR3 nucleotides are TGTGCCAGCAGGACGGGTAGCTACAATGAGCAGTTCTTC. It encodes CASRTGSYNEQFF. This chain joins TRBV6-1 and TRBJ2-1; D gene unclear. Germline lookup yields CDR1 MNHNS and CDR2 SASEGT. The CDR3 extends over 13 amino acids. Trimming removed 6 bases from V and 3 bases from J, with 9 bases in between.

This clone has just one count. The chain is built from TRBV5-4 and TRBJ1-3; 9 bases are shared with TRBD1. This CDR3 has 19 amino acids. After removal of 4 bases from V and 1 base from J, the junction contained 15 bases not matched to a gene. Germline CDR1 and CDR2: SGHNT and YYREEE (reference sequence). The CDR3 reads CASSTRQGGDSRSGNTIYF. The CDR3 bases are TGTGCCAGCAGCACCAGACAGGGGGGCGATTCGCGATCTGGAAACACCATATATTTT.

V gene TRBV5-1 combines with J gene TRBJ1-4, with 12 bases matching TRBD1. The V gene's germline CDR1 is SGHRS and CDR2 YFSETQ. The length of the CDR3 is 16 residues. V was clipped by 3 bases and J by 2 bases; unmatched bases: 2. The CDR3 nucleotides read TGCGCCAGCAGCTGGGGACAGGGGGCCACTAATGAAAAACTGTTTTTT. Encoded protein: CASSWGQGATNEKLFF.

V and J are TRBV18 and TRBJ1-5; 7 nucleotides agree with TRBD1. Germline CDR1 and CDR2: KGHSH and LQKENI. With V trimmed by 3 bases and J by 0 bases, 2 bases remained unmatched. The CDR3 spans 15 residues. CDR3 protein: CASSPTGLSNQPQHF. In nucleotides, the CDR3 is TGTGCCAGCTCACCGACAGGGCTTAGCAATCAGCCCCAGCATTTT.

The J gene is TRBJ2-7, the V gene TRBV18; 14 bases are shared with TRBD2. The CDR3 is made up of 16 amino acids. Trimming cost V 2 bases and J 5 bases; bases outside gene matches: 5. CDR1 is KGHSH, CDR2 LQKENI, per germline. CDR3 DNA sequence: TGTGCCAGCTCACCAAGCGGGACTAGCGGGAGACACGAGCAGTACTTC. Its protein is CASSPSGTSGRHEQYF.

The chain couples TRBV28 to TRBJ2-4; perhaps D is TRBD1 or TRBD2 (6 bases each). The V gene's germline CDR1 is MDHEN and CDR2 SYDVKM. This CDR3 is built from 15 residues. V gave up 6 bases and J gave up 15 bases, with 27 bases separating them. This CDR3 reads CASSLGGLSGPTGYF. The CDR3 DNA follows: TGTGCCAGCAGCCTAGGGGGACTCTCCGGACCTACGGGGTACTTC.

This clone was observed a few times. V usage is TRBV27 and J usage is TRBJ1-2; 9 nucleotides match TRBD1. Unmatched junction bases numbered 3, after V lost 7 bases and J lost 6 bases. Germline lookup yields CDR1 MNHEY and CDR2 SMNVEV (reference sequence). This CDR3 has 12 amino acids. CDR3 residues: CASTTGGNGYTF. The CDR3 DNA follows: TGTGCCAGCACTACAGGGGGCAATGGCTACACCTTC.

The J gene is TRBJ2-3, the V gene TRBV7-9; 8 bases fit TRBD2. The V segment lost 7 bases and the J segment 2 bases; nucleotides outside the gene matches: 5. CDR1 and CDR2 from the germline V gene are SEHNR and FQNEAQ (reference sequence). CDR3 size: 14 residues. The CDR3 region is CASTRGGPTDTQYF. Written as DNA, the CDR3 is TGTGCCAGCACCCGGGGGGGCCCCACAGATACGCAGTATTTT.

This chain connects TRBV7-2 to TRBJ1-1; D not certain. The CDR3 is made up of 12 amino acids. The ends were cut back, 4 bases at V and 5 bases at J, with 8 bases in the middle. Germline-derived CDR1 and CDR2 are SGHTA and FQGNSA. The CDR3 DNA is TGTGCCAGCAGCTCTGGTGTTACTGAAGCTTTCTTT. This translates into CASSSGVTEAFF.

The rearrangement joins TRBV30 to TRBJ1-2, with 10 positions matching TRBD1. Germline V gene data show CDR1 as GTSNPN and CDR2 as SVGIG (reference sequence). The CDR3 contains 14 residues. The trim removed 4 bases at V and 3 bases at J, leaving 5 bases unmatched. In DNA, the CDR3 is TGTGCCTGGACTAGACAGGGGGCAGACTATGGCTACACCTTC. Its protein product is CAWTRQGADYGYTF.

This clone appeared once. The chain recombines TRBV12-5 with TRBJ2-7, with 11 bases that match TRBD2. The CDR3 spans 17 residues. The junction had 10 bases not matched to a gene; V was cut back by 2 bases and J by 4 bases. Germline V gene sequence: CDR1 LGHNT, CDR2 FRNRAP. This chain's CDR3 is CASGLTSGLAAAYEQYF. CDR3 coding DNA: TGTGCTAGTGGTTTGACCTCGGGACTAGCGGCCGCTTACGAGCAGTACTTC.

The rearrangement uses TRBV2 and TRBJ1-2; D is perhaps TRBD1 (6 bases). The ends were cut back, 10 bases at V and 2 bases at J, with 8 bases in the middle. CDR1 is SNHLY, CDR2 FYNNEI, per germline. The CDR3 runs to 11 residues. In DNA form, the CDR3 reads TGTGCCACCGGACAGAACTATGGCTACACCTTC. It yields the protein CATGQNYGYTF.

The chain combines TRBV2 with TRBJ2-5; D might be TRBD1 (5 bases). Trimming pared 6 bases from V and 2 bases from J, leaving 10 bases between. Germline V lookup: CDR1 SNHLY, CDR2 FYNNEI. This CDR3 is built from 13 residues. CDR3 coding DNA: TGTGCCAGCAGAAGGACACTGCAAGAGACCCAGTACTTC. Its translation is CASRRTLQETQYF.

The rearrangement uses TRBV10-1 and TRBJ1-1; D gene uncertain. The CDR3 sequence is 15 residues long. The V and J ends lost 6 bases and 2 bases respectively, with 16 bases between them. The V gene's germline CDR1 is WNHNN and CDR2 SYGVQD (reference sequence). CDR3 loop: CASRRDSLLNTEAFF. CDR3 sequence (DNA): TGCGCCAGCAGACGGGATTCCCTTCTCAACACTGAAGCTTTCTTT.

About this clone itself: In the same sample, other DNA sequences code for this CDR3. The V and J genes are TRBV5-1 and TRBJ2-5; 14 positions match TRBD2. Germline values: CDR1 SGHRS, CDR2 YFSETQ. Trimming removed 5 bases from V and 4 bases from J; junction bases left unmatched: 7. The CDR3 covers 16 residues. The CDR3 sequence is CASRLGTSGGRETQYF. As DNA, the CDR3 is TGCGCCAGCAGGTTAGGGACTAGCGGGGGACGAGAGACCCAGTACTTC.

The chain has TRBV6-4 and TRBJ2-2; 9 bases agree with TRBD2. This CDR3 has 14 amino acids. V lost 6 bases to trimming and J lost 2 bases; unmatched junction nucleotides: 1. CDR1 and CDR2 (germline): MRHNA, SNTAGT. In DNA form, the CDR3 reads TGTGCCAGCAGGACTAGCGGAAACACCGGGGAGCTGTTTTTT. It translates to CASRTSGNTGELFF.

This clone was recorded once. Within the sample, other DNA sequences also encode this same CDR3. The CDR3 DNA is TGCGCCAGCAGCCGGACAGGGGTGAACACTGAAGCTTTCTTT. Translating it yields CASSRTGVNTEAFF. This rearrangement joins TRBV5-1 to TRBJ1-1, with TRBD1 matching over 9 bases. The V gene end was trimmed by 4 bases and the J gene end by 0 bases; junction bases not matched to a gene: 1. CDR3 length equals 14 residues. CDR1 SGHRS and CDR2 YFSETQ come from the germline V gene.

The chain uses TRBV19 and TRBJ1-5; no definite D call. Deletions cut 3 bases from V and 3 bases from J, with 6 bases between. Germline loops: CDR1 LNHDA, CDR2 SQIVND (reference sequence). The CDR3 has 13 amino acids. In DNA, the CDR3 is TGTGCCAGTAGTATTTCGCCCAATCAGCCCCAGCATTTT. Translated, it gives CASSISPNQPQHF.